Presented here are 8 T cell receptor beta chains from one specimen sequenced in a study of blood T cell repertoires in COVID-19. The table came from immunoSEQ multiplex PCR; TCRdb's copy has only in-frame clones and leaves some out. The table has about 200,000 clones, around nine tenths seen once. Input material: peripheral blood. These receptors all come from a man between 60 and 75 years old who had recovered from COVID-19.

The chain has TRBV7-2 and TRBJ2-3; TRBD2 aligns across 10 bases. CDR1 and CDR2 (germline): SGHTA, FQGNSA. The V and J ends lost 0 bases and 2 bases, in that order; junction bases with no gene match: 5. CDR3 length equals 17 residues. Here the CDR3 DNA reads TGTGCCAGCAGCTTAGCTAGCGGGGGGACTCTCACAGATACGCAGTATTTT. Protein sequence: CASSLASGGTLTDTQYF.

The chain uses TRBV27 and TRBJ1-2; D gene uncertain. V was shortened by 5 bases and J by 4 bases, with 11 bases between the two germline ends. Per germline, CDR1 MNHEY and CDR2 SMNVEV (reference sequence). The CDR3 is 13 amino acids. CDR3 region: CASSTSDTYGYTF. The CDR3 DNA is TGTGCCAGCAGTACCTCAGACACCTATGGCTACACCTTC.

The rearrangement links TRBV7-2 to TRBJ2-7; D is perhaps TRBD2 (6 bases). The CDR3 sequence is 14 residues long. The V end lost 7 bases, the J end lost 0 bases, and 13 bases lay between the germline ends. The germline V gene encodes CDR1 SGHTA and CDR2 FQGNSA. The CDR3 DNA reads TGTGCCAGCAATCGGCCGGGAGACTCCTACGAGCAGTACTTC. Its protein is CASNRPGDSYEQYF.

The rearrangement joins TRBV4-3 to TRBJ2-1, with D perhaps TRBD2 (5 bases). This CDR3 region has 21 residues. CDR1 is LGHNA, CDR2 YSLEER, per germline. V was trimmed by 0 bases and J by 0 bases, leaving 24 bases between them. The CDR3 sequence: CASSQEFRRSIFSSSYNEQFF. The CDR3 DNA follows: TGCGCCAGCAGCCAAGAGTTTCGGAGGTCAATATTTTCGAGCTCCTACAATGAGCAGTTCTTC.

The DNA of the CDR3 is TGTGCCAGCAGTTCTCAGGGGGTAGCTGAAAAACTGTTTTTT. Amino acid sequence: CASSSQGVAEKLFF. V is TRBV6-5 and J is TRBJ1-4; 7 bases are a match to TRBD1. The V gene's germline CDR1 is MNHEY and CDR2 SVGAGI. V shed 4 bases and J 7 bases; nucleotides not matched to a gene: 6. CDR3 length equals 14 residues.

This chain's CDR3 is CASTAGRGGADTQYF. CDR3 bases: TGTGCCAGCACCGCGGGTCGGGGGGGCGCAGATACGCAGTATTTT. The V and J genes are TRBV11-2 and TRBJ2-3; 8 bases line up with TRBD2. The V gene's germline CDR1 is SGHAT and CDR2 FQNNGV. Losses at the gene ends were 7 bases for V and 4 bases for J; bases not matched to a gene: 10. The CDR3 covers 15 residues.

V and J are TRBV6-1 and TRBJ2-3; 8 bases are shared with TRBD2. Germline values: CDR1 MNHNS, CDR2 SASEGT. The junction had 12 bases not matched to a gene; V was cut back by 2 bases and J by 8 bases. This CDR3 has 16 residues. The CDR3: CASSEFAGGSGGTQYF. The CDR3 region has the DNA TGTGCCAGCAGTGAATTCGCGGGGGGTTCGGGTGGTACGCAGTATTTT.

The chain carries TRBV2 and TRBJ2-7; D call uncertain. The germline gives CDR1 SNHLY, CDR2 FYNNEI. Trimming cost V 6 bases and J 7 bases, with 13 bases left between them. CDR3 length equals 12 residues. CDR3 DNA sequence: TGTGCCAGCAGCCACAATACCCCAGAGCAGTACTTC. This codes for CASSHNTPEQYF.